Listed here are 7 T cell receptor beta chains from one sample, sequenced in a study of cytomegalovirus exposure and HLA in healthy donors. The PCR had 60 Vbeta and 13 Jbeta primers. TCRdb's copy holds only in-frame clones and misses some; the assay was immunoSEQ multiplex PCR. This table holds some 170,000 clones, 80% found once. The sample consisted of PBMCs. These receptors were collected from a young man in good health and CMV-seronegative.

The table lists this clone with a count of one. The chain has TRBV10-3 and TRBJ2-2; D perhaps matches TRBD1 (6 bases). The ends were cut back, 3 bases at V and 4 bases at J, with 21 bases in the middle. The CDR3 contains 18 residues. Per germline, CDR1 ENHRY and CDR2 SYGVKD. The CDR3 DNA follows: TGTGCCATCAGTGATCCCCTTCTTTCTAGGGGGAGCACCGGGGAGCTGTTTTTT. Translating gives CAISDPLLSRGSTGELFF.

The CDR3 DNA is TGTGCCAGCAGTTCCCCCCCCCGGGGGTTCTACGAGCAGTACTTC. This gives the protein CASSSPPRGFYEQYF. The rearrangement links TRBV28 to TRBJ2-7; possibly TRBD2 for D (6 bases). Between the trimmed V and J ends, which lost 4 bases and 3 bases, there was a span of 16 bases. CDR3 length: 15 residues. The germline V gene has CDR1 MDHEN and CDR2 SYDVKM.

This clone was counted only a few times. The rearrangement joins TRBV6-1 to TRBJ1-6; a weak D match, TRBD1 (5 bases). Germline CDR1 and CDR2: MNHNS and SASEGT. The CDR3 is 15 residues long. The ends were cut back, 11 bases at V and 10 bases at J, with 24 bases in the middle. This CDR3 is CASSVHGGSESPLHF. The CDR3 DNA is TGTGCCTCCTCAGTTCATGGGGGGAGCGAATCACCCCTCCACTTT.

The chain joins TRBV7-3 to TRBJ2-5; 11 bases map to TRBD2. The CDR3 is 17 amino acids. The J segment lost 4 bases and the V segment lost 5 bases, leaving 12 bases of the junction unmatched. In germline, CDR1 is SGHTA, CDR2 FQGTGA. The CDR3, as DNA: TGTGCCAGCAGCCCCGGGGTTACTAGCGGGAGAATAGAGACCCAGTACTTC. It translates to CASSPGVTSGRIETQYF.

The chain recombines TRBV10-3 with TRBJ1-6; D uncertain. Germline V lookup: CDR1 ENHRY, CDR2 SYGVKD. Trimming took 7 bases from V and 0 from J, leaving 4 bases between them. This CDR3 contains 13 residues. The CDR3 DNA reads TGTGCCATCACGAGCTCCTATAATTCACCCCTCCACTTT. Amino acids: CAITSSYNSPLHF.

This chain joins TRBV5-4 and TRBJ1-4; 7 nucleotides align to TRBD1. The CDR3 has 14 amino acids. In germline, CDR1 is SGHNT, CDR2 YYREEE (reference sequence). V lost 4 bases to trimming and J lost 7 bases; unmatched junction nucleotides: 7. CDR3 coding DNA: TGTGCCAGCAGCCTAACAGGGGCGGGTGAAAAACTGTTTTTT. It encodes CASSLTGAGEKLFF.

This rearrangement joins TRBV5-1 to TRBJ2-7; 8 nucleotides match TRBD1. Germline lookup yields CDR1 SGHRS and CDR2 YFSETQ. The CDR3 has 11 amino acids. Trimming removed 7 bases from V and 5 bases from J; junction bases left unmatched: 2. The CDR3 loop reads CASGQGNEQYF. CDR3 DNA sequence: TGCGCCAGCGGACAGGGCAACGAGCAGTACTTC.